This TCR beta chain came from a study of T cells in localized non-small cell lung cancer. The protocol was immunoSEQ multiplex PCR, while the TCRdb copy is restricted to in-frame clones and leaves out a portion. The table lists roughly 50,000 clones, approximately 90% of them singletons. The sample consisted of peripheral blood, taken before any cancer treatment. This sequence originates from a man aged 35-69 years with stage I lung adenocarcinoma.

CDR3 sequence reads: CASSQDGTSGSQIGQYF. CDR3 nucleotide sequence: TGTGCCAGCAGCCAAGATGGGACTAGCGGATCACAGATAGGGCAGTATTTT. The chain employs TRBV4-2 and TRBJ2-3; 11 positions match TRBD2. The CDR3 covers 17 residues. Germline V gene data show CDR1 as LGHNA and CDR2 as YNFKEQ. V shed 0 bases, J shed 11 bases, and the junction held 13 bases outside the gene matches.